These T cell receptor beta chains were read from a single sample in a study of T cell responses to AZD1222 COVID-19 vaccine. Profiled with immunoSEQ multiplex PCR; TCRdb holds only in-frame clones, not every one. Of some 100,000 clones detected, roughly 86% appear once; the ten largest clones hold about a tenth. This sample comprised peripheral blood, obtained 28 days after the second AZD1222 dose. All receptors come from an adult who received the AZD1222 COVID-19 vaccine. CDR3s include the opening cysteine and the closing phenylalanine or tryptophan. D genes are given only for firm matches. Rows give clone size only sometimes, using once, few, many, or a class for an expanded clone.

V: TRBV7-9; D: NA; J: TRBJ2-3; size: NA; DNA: TGTGCCAGCACCTCCCTGGTGGGCGTCGGGGACATAAGATTT; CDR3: CASTSLVGVGDIRF
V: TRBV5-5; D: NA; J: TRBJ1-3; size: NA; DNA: TGTGCCAGCAGCCCCTACAGGAGCTCTGGAAACACCATATATTTT; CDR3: CASSPYRSSGNTIYF
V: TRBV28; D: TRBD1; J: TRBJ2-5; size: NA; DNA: TGTGCCAGCAGTCGCACAGGGGGCCAAGAGACCCAGTACTTC; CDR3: CASSRTGGQETQYF
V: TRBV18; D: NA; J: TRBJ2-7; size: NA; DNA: TGTGCCAGCTCACCACCGACGGGGGTTGAGCAGTACTTC; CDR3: CASSPPTGVEQYF
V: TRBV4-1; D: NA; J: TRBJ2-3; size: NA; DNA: TGCGCCAGCAGCCAATCGGTCCCAGATACGCAGTATTTT; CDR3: CASSQSVPDTQYF
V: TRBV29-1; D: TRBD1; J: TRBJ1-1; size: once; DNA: TGCAGCGTTGAACGAGGACAGGGAATGAACACTGAAGCTTTCTTT; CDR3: CSVERGQGMNTEAFF
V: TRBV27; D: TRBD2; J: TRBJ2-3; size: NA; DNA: TGTGCCAGCAGTCCCCATAGCGGGAGTGGGGGGGATACGCAGTATTTT; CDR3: CASSPHSGSGGDTQYF
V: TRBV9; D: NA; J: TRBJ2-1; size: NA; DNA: TGTGCCAGCAGCGTAGTCATGGGGAATGAGCAGTTCTTC; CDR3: CASSVVMGNEQFF
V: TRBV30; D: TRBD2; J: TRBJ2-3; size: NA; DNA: TGTGCCTGGAGTTTAGGGACTAGCGGGGCAGATACGCAGTATTTT; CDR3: CAWSLGTSGADTQYF
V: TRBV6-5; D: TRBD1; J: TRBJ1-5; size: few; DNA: TGTGCCATTAAAAGCGGGACAGTTGACAATCAGCCCCAGCATTTT; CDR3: CAIKSGTVDNQPQHF
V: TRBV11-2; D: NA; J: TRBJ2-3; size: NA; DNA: TGTGCCAGCAGCCCGAGCACAGATACGCAGTATTTT; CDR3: CASSPSTDTQYF
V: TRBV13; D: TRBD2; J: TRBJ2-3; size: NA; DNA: TGTGCCAGCAGCAGATTAGCGGGAAAAGCTGGCACAGATACGCAGTATTTT; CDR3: CASSRLAGKAGTDTQYF
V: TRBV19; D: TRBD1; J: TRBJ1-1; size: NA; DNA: TGTGCCAGTAGTTTCCTAGGACAGGGGGCGGGGAACACTGAAGCTTTCTTT; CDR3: CASSFLGQGAGNTEAFF